This TCR beta chain was found in a study of molecular identifiers for immune sequencing clone quantification. CDR1 and CDR2 (germline): SGDLS, YYNGEE. V lost 0 bases to trimming and J lost 11 bases, with 20 bases between them. The CDR3 runs to 15 residues. Each CDR3 protein gets one entry after TCRdb re-called the PCR reads with MiXCR. Here the sample spans 550,000 to 750,000 distinct CDR3 sequences, nearly 20% being singletons. This clonotype appeared many times. This sequence was found in a human donor in good health. Some libraries in this study had Jurkat cell RNA spiked in. The material sequenced was naive CD8+ T cells from blood, with Jurkat cell RNA spiked in. As for subset: FACS-sorted CD8+CD4-CCR7+CD45RA+ naive T cells. The chain couples TRBV9 to TRBJ1-1; no clear D. This CDR3 reads CASSVGATATLGAFF. CDR3 sequence (DNA): TGTGCCAGCAGCGTAGGGGCCACAGCCACCCTTGGCGCTTTCTTT.